This TCR beta chain was identified during a study of blood T cells in healthy people across ages. The study's findings and limits: In older individuals, TCR beta diversity per million T cells was lower, falling roughly linearly with age.

V lost 4 bases and J 5 bases, leaving 11 bases between the germline ends. The length of the CDR3 is 13 residues. Germline V gene data show CDR1 as PRHDT and CDR2 as FYEKMQ (reference sequence). This clonotype appeared once. What it recognizes is unknown. Together with a sample-barcoded 5' primer, a J-beta primer mix was included in a second PCR lasting about 7 to 12 cycles. A 12-random-nucleotide template-switch adaptor tagged each cDNA molecule. Sequencing yielded, for each sample, at least 3 million paired-end reads carrying CDR3. TCRdb processed the 5' RACE reads anew with MiXCR; each CDR3 protein has one entry. The table lists some 560,000 distinct CDR3 sequences, 27% of them singletons. These same data were also listed under a study on T cells of mothers and their children. That work states: Every mother supplied over 8 million TCR beta CDR3 reads and every child a few million.

The V gene is TRBV13, the J gene TRBJ1-1, with D tentatively TRBD1 (5 bases). Sequencing was done on a sample of blood. The sequence was collected from a boy aged 2-9 years in good health. The CDR3 DNA follows: TGTGCCAGCAGCTGGCCCGGGGGTACTGAAGCTTTCTTT. It specifies CASSWPGGTEAFF.